This T cell receptor beta chain came from a study of cytomegalovirus exposure and HLA in healthy donors. The germline V gene encodes CDR1 MGHDK and CDR2 SYGVNS. The V and J ends lost 3 bases and 4 bases respectively, with 6 bases between them. The CDR3 runs to 13 residues. In the PCR, 60 Vbeta and 13 Jbeta primers were used. Here immunoSEQ multiplex PCR was the method, and the copy in TCRdb shows in-frame clones only, minus some. Of approximately 86,000 clones listed, around 85% are singletons. The sequenced sample consisted of PBMCs. The chain joins TRBV25-1 to TRBJ1-4; D is uncertain. The source is a man in his forties or fifties in good health and CMV-seropositive. The CDR3 reads CASSDRVNEKLFF. In DNA form, the CDR3 reads TGTGCCAGCAGTGACCGGGTTAATGAAAAACTGTTTTTT.